Listed below are T cell receptor beta chains from one sample, sequenced in a study of T cells expressing NK-cell markers. TCRdb re-called the 5' RACE reads and gives one entry per CDR3 protein, without DNA. This sample's table has 550,000 to 600,000 distinct CDR3 sequences. Sequenced sample: blood T cells: a sorted CD56 or NKG2C T cell subset, CD4+ or CD8+ T cells, or bulk PBMC T cells (not recorded which). The receptors were sampled from a man aged 18-30 years in good health. CDR3s include the opening cysteine and the closing phenylalanine or tryptophan. Each record gives: J gene, V gene, CDR3 protein.

TRBJ2-4	TRBV25-1	CASSPGPSNIQYF
TRBJ2-1	TRBV1	CTSSPRPEREGYNEQFF
TRBJ1-3	TRBV5-5	CASSLEGDGVTIYF
TRBJ2-7	TRBV6-1	CASSEGTSADTFYEQYF
TRBJ2-5	TRBV2	CASRDGTGLNTWYQETQYF
TRBJ1-3	TRBV5-5	CASSLELHSGNTIYF
TRBJ2-1	TRBV13	CASSPPSSAPSSYNEQFF
TRBJ2-5	TRBV11-2	CASSLEPTSGVTGTQYF
TRBJ2-1	TRBV20-1	CSAHRLRLAGFQYNEQFF
TRBJ2-5	TRBV20-1	CSARDLVGPPYF
TRBJ2-2	TRBV5-1	CASSLVPQDTGELFF
TRBJ2-2	TRBV5-1	CASQGLAGAPGELFF
TRBJ2-1	TRBV14	CASSQTPTVTDNEQFF
TRBJ1-1	TRBV29-1	CSVEDRSQYNTEAFF
TRBJ2-5	TRBV29-1	CSSRGDRGTETQYF
TRBJ2-1	TRBV12-3/TRBV12-4	CATTRTAGNEQFF
TRBJ2-1	TRBV3-1	CASSYTSGAYNEQFF
TRBJ2-3	TRBV18	CATERERTDTQYF
TRBJ1-5	TRBV6-2/TRBV6-3	CASSSSWGAHQPQHF
TRBJ1-2	TRBV4-3	CASSQGVGLNYGYTF
TRBJ1-1	TRBV5-1	CASSGGTLGTEAFF
TRBJ2-1	TRBV29-1	CSVLGAGMGNEQFF
TRBJ2-4	TRBV10-3	CAISFDKAKNIQYF
TRBJ2-7	TRBV5-1	CASSLAKGQGPYEQYF
TRBJ2-3	TRBV28	CASSLQSRRGRTDTQYF
TRBJ2-1	TRBV7-9	CASSNRDRVINEQFF
TRBJ2-1	TRBV6-1	CASSRRLEPNEQFF
TRBJ2-1	TRBV24-1	CATSDPGTAYNEQFF
TRBJ2-2	TRBV11-1	CASVTTSRRDSGRSGELFF
TRBJ1-5	TRBV27	CASTRALNQPQHF
TRBJ2-2	TRBV10-3	CAIPGLAGTGELFF
TRBJ2-2	TRBV2	CASSLGRGGTGELFF
TRBJ2-3	TRBV27	CASSAGTQTNTQYF
TRBJ2-1	TRBV11-1	CASSFSSSGSRDEQFF
TRBJ2-2	TRBV5-6	CASSLTPLGTGELFF
TRBJ2-1	TRBV29-1	CSARQGGGEQFF
TRBJ2-3	TRBV12-3/TRBV12-4	CASSPARTQEDTQYF
TRBJ1-4	TRBV12-3/TRBV12-4	CATRSPGGSLFF
TRBJ2-1	TRBV14	CASSQDLPNGQFF
TRBJ2-3	TRBV10-3	CAIRSGTVTTYTQYF
TRBJ2-1	TRBV6-5	CASSYSTSGRQEQFF
TRBJ2-5	TRBV20-1	CSAVSGTSGTQETQYF
TRBJ2-6	TRBV6-5	CASSYRTGRRSGANVLTF
TRBJ2-2	TRBV29-1	CSVEGDRGFSGELFF